One TCR beta chain is described in this entry. Its specificity is unknown. Trimming took 1 base from V and 8 from J, leaving 21 bases between them. Germline V lookup: CDR1 MGHRA, CDR2 YSYEKL. The CDR3 contains 17 residues. These data originate in a study of CD8+ T cells in alopecia areata. Whole-study results and caveats: Higher clonality than in normal scalp was seen in lesional scalp, especially alopecia totalis/universalis. Sequence data from scalp samples additionally include resident alphabeta T cells of normal skin. Sharing of TCR sequences between patients (possibly for HLA-related reasons) was less clear than in mice.

From PBMCs, CD4+ and CD8+ T cells were sorted. In each case, RNA was isolated and then reverse transcribed into cDNA as the sequencing template. Method: immunoSEQ multiplex PCR; TCRdb's copy keeps in-frame clones and lacks some. The sample includes 140,000 or so clones, 62% of them seen just once. The material sequenced was CD8+ T cells sorted from blood. The sequence derives from a human donor in good health. The V call is TRBV4-1, the J call TRBJ1-3, with D hard to call. CDR3 loop: CASSQVAKAAVWDTIYF. The CDR3 coding sequence is TGCGCCAGCAGCCAAGTTGCCAAGGCAGCGGTTTGGGACACCATATATTTT.